The 8 T cell receptor beta chains below all came from one sample that was sequenced in a study of T cells in Graves' hyperthyroidism and ophthalmopathy. Authors of the study amplified TCR beta CDR3 regions from RNA transcripts. The study used the HTBI primer set for a first-round RT-PCR of the TCR CDR3. One entry per CDR3 protein results from TCRdb running MiXCR on the multiplex PCR reads. The sample yields 250,000 to 400,000 distinct CDR3 sequences, roughly 15% seen once. The sequencing sample was made of blood. The receptors derive from a woman in her 40s with Graves' ophthalmopathy.

A few counts support this clonotype. This chain links TRBV29-1 with TRBJ1-4; D not resolved. Germline-derived CDR1 and CDR2 are SQVTM and ANQGSEA. The CDR3 has 11 residues. V lost 4 bases and J lost 5, with 5 bases in between. CDR3 amino acids: CSVVGNEKLFF. The CDR3 region has the DNA TGCAGCGTTGTGGGAAATGAAAAACTGTTTTTT.

This clonotype was seen repeatedly, ten times or more. CDR3 sequence: CASSFPSGRAGETQYF. The DNA of the CDR3 is TGTGCCAGCAGCTTCCCAAGCGGGAGGGCTGGGGAGACCCAGTACTTC. The V call is TRBV11-2, the J call TRBJ2-5; 10 bases line up with TRBD2. Germline V gives CDR1 SGHAT, CDR2 FQNNGV. The V gene end was trimmed by 3 bases and the J gene end by 5 bases; junction bases not matched to a gene: 9. The CDR3 contains 16 residues.

At least ten counts were recorded for this clonotype. V is TRBV6-2 or TRBV6-3 and J is TRBJ1-5, with D unresolved. The CDR3 extends over 17 amino acids. CDR1 and CDR2 (germline): MNHEY, SVGEGT. Trimming shortened V by 0 bases and J by 2 bases, and 14 bases separated the two germline ends. CDR3 in DNA: TGTGCCAGCAGTTACTCAATGAGGGCGAGGGGCAATCAGCCCCAGCATTTT. Encoded protein: CASSYSMRARGNQPQHF.

This clonotype has at least ten counts. The chain has TRBV27 and TRBJ2-1, with 8 positions matching TRBD2. Germline V CDR1 and CDR2: MNHEY, SMNVEV (reference sequence). With 7 bases clipped from V and 0 bases from J, the junction kept 8 bases outside the gene matches. The length of the CDR3 is 16 residues. The CDR3 here is CASTSIAGSSYNEQFF. CDR3 DNA sequence: TGTGCCAGCACCTCAATAGCGGGGAGCTCCTACAATGAGCAGTTCTTC.

This clonotype was seen at least ten times. CDR3 in amino acids: CASSLAGSYTDTQYF. The CDR3 coding sequence is TGTGCCAGCAGCTTAGCGGGCAGCTACACAGATACGCAGTATTTT. This chain links TRBV7-8 with TRBJ2-3; D ambiguous. Germline V CDR1 and CDR2: SGHVS, FQNEAQ. V was pared by 0 bases and J by 2 bases, with 9 bases between. The CDR3 consists of 15 residues.

This clonotype was picked up a small number of times. The chain combines TRBV19 with TRBJ2-5; no clear D. The CDR3 extends over 12 amino acids. CDR1 and CDR2 (germline): LNHDA, SQIVND (reference sequence). The V end lost 6 bases, the J end lost 4 bases, and 9 bases lay between the germline ends. The CDR3 protein is CASRDDLETQYF. CDR3 nucleotides: TGTGCCAGTAGAGACGATCTAGAGACCCAGTACTTC.

This clonotype was seen many times. In DNA, the CDR3 is TGTGCCAGCAGTAGGAGTACCAATGAGCAGTTCTTC. It encodes CASSRSTNEQFF. V and J are TRBV2 and TRBJ2-1; no clear D. CDR3 length: 12 residues. V lost 5 bases, J lost 6 bases, and 8 bases lay in between. CDR1 and CDR2 from the germline V gene are SNHLY and FYNNEI.

This clonotype was detected ten times or more. The V call is TRBV19, the J call TRBJ1-1; 7 positions agree with TRBD1. With V trimmed by 6 bases and J by 3 bases, 13 bases remained unmatched. Germline V gene lookup returns CDR1 LNHDA and CDR2 SQIVND (reference sequence). There are 16 residues in the CDR3. The CDR3 region is CASSVFTRDSHTEAFF. The CDR3 region has the DNA TGTGCCAGTAGCGTATTTACCCGGGACAGCCACACTGAAGCTTTCTTT.